This note documents a single T cell receptor beta chain sequence. Its antigen is unknown. This record belongs to a study of cytomegalovirus exposure and HLA in healthy donors. Study in general: The 100 million to 140 million unique TCR beta sequences, from roughly 170 million T cells, were found by an earlier analysis. Findings and caveats of the study: Researchers left out some V segments, among them TRBV6-2 and TRBV6-3, as indistinguishable. Association of a missense DCLRE1C variant with TCR beta V- and J-gene trimming was reported in a later analysis.

CDR1 and CDR2 (germline): MNHEY, SVGAGI. There are 12 residues in the CDR3. The ends were cut back, 6 bases at V and 10 bases at J, with 12 bases in the middle. The study ran its PCR with 60 Vbeta and 13 Jbeta primers. The repertoire was sequenced with immunoSEQ multiplex PCR; TCRdb's copy has only in-frame clones and lacks some. The repertoire holds around 150,000 clones, over 65% seen once, with 3% to 3.5% in the top ten. This TCR was sampled from a woman aged 35 to 49 in good health and CMV-seronegative. Sequenced sample: PBMCs. J is TRBJ1-4 and V is TRBV6-5; D call uncertain. CDR3 coding DNA: TGTGCCAGCAGGGGAGTCGATGGAAAACTGTTTTTT. Translated, it gives CASRGVDGKLFF.